This T cell receptor beta chain was captured by sequencing in a study of blood T cell repertoires in COVID-19. Measured with immunoSEQ multiplex PCR; TCRdb has only the in-frame clones, and not every one. The sample holds fewer than 50,000 clones; more than 90% are singletons and the top ten take 0.3% to 0.4%. Germline assignment: CDR1 SGDLS and CDR2 YYNGEE. The CDR3 has 14 residues. The germline V and J ends were trimmed by 4 bases and 6 bases, with 13 bases remaining between them. The specimen was peripheral blood. This sequence originates from a man aged 50 to 60 with COVID-19, enrolled during active disease. The gene calls are TRBV9 and TRBJ1-4; possibly TRBD1 for D (6 bases). The chain's CDR3 is CASSPGTLDEKLFF. The CDR3 nucleotides read TGTGCCAGCAGCCCCGGGACACTTGATGAAAAACTGTTTTTT.